Listed here are 27 T cell receptor beta chains from one sample, sequenced in a study of blood T cells in healthy people across ages. With a J-beta primer mix and a sample-barcoded 5' primer, a second PCR ran roughly 6 to 12 cycles. Each CDR3 protein is one row after TCRdb ran MiXCR on the 5' RACE reads. There are about 780,000 distinct CDR3 sequences in the sample; about half occur only once, and 15% to 20% lies in the top ten. The material sequenced was blood. These receptors were taken from a man older than 75 in good health.

The J gene is TRBJ2-7, the V gene TRBV19, with D hard to call. V lost 7 bases, J lost 0 bases, and 13 bases lay in between. Germline values: CDR1 LNHDA, CDR2 SQIVND (reference sequence). The CDR3 contains 14 residues. The CDR3 nucleotides are TGTGCCAGTAAATCAGGCTGGAGCTCCTACGAGCAGTACTTC. Residues: CASKSGWSSYEQYF.

This chain joins TRBV29-1 and TRBJ2-5; a possible D gene is TRBD1 (6 bases). The tail of the sequence fits TRBJ2-7 better, so the J call may be wrong. CDR1 is SQVTM, CDR2 ANQGSEA, per germline. The length of the CDR3 is 13 residues. The CDR3 DNA reads as TGCAGCGGGGCCTCTACAGGGAAGGTCGAGCAGTACTTC. This gives the protein CSGASTGKVEQYF.

This clonotype was picked up many times. J is TRBJ2-1 and V is TRBV4-2; D perhaps matches TRBD2 (5 bases). The CDR3 is 16 residues long. In germline, CDR1 is LGHNA, CDR2 YNFKEQ. V was cut by 0 bases and J by 7 bases, with 16 bases left in between. CDR3 residues: CASSQDFARGPNEQFF. The CDR3 coding sequence is TGTGCCAGCAGCCAAGATTTTGCGCGAGGGCCGAATGAGCAGTTCTTC.

This clonotype was counted between two and nine times. This chain uses TRBV11-2 with TRBJ2-1, with TRBD2 matching over 12 bases. The V gene's germline CDR1 is SGHAT and CDR2 FQNNGV. The CDR3 covers 15 residues. V lost 5 bases to trimming and J lost 8 bases; unmatched junction nucleotides: 7. CDR3 in DNA: TGTGCCAGCAGCCCCCGACTAGCGGGAGAGGATGAGCAGTTCTTC. The encoded protein is CASSPRLAGEDEQFF.

This clonotype was seen a few times. This chain joins TRBV29-1 and TRBJ2-3; tentatively, D is TRBD2 (6 bases). This CDR3 contains 14 residues. Germline-derived CDR1 and CDR2 are SQVTM and ANQGSEA. V lost 3 bases and J 6 bases, leaving 16 bases between the germline ends. The CDR3 bases are TGCAGCGTTGATGACCCTAGGGGACTGGATACGCAGTATTTT. Translated, it gives CSVDDPRGLDTQYF.

The rearrangement uses TRBV27 and TRBJ2-1; D gene ambiguous. The V gene lost 5 bases and the J gene lost 0 bases, with 20 bases spanning the gap. The CDR3 contains 18 residues. In germline, CDR1 is MNHEY, CDR2 SMNVEV (reference sequence). CDR3 sequence reads: CASSPVSGLTFSYNEQFF. The DNA for the CDR3 is TGTGCCAGCAGTCCGGTTTCGGGCCTGACCTTCTCCTACAATGAGCAGTTCTTC.

This clonotype was counted between two and nine times. The chain is built from TRBV7-2 and TRBJ2-3; 8 nucleotides agree with TRBD2. The V segment lost 2 bases and the J segment 11 bases; nucleotides outside the gene matches: 9. This CDR3 spans 14 amino acids. Germline lookup yields CDR1 SGHTA and CDR2 FQGNSA. In DNA, the CDR3 is TGTGCCAGCAGCTTACGGGGGGGAGGGCCGTTGCAGTATTTT. Amino acids: CASSLRGGGPLQYF.

The CDR3 here is CASTATTGAQETQYF. In nucleotides, the CDR3 is TGTGCCAGCACCGCGACGACAGGGGCTCAAGAGACCCAGTACTTC. The chain uses TRBV27 and TRBJ2-5; 8 nucleotides match TRBD1. Germline-derived CDR1 and CDR2 are MNHEY and SMNVEV (reference sequence). This CDR3 comprises 15 residues. After removal of 7 bases from V and 2 bases from J, the junction contained 9 bases not matched to a gene.

V is TRBV5-1 and J is TRBJ2-3, with D tentatively TRBD1 (6 bases). The germline V gene encodes CDR1 SGHRS and CDR2 YFSETQ. The CDR3 covers 15 residues. V gave up 7 bases and J gave up 2 bases, with 17 bases separating them. The DNA for the CDR3 is TGCGCCAGCCGTACGGGACAAACTGCCACAGATACGCAGTATTTT. As protein: CASRTGQTATDTQYF.

This chain links TRBV12-3 or TRBV12-4 with TRBJ2-4; 7 bases are a match to TRBD1. This CDR3 is built from 14 residues. V was pared by 5 bases and J by 8 bases, with 9 bases of the junction left unmatched. DNA for the CDR3: TGTGCCAGCAGTGTACAGGGGCAGGGTGACATTCAGTACTTC. Amino acid sequence: CASSVQGQGDIQYF.

This clonotype was seen more than once but under ten times. V is TRBV7-2 and J is TRBJ2-5, with 11 nucleotides matching TRBD2. Germline CDR1 reads SGHTA; CDR2 reads FQGNSA. The CDR3 consists of 15 residues. V lost 1 base, J lost 5 bases, and 3 bases stayed unmatched. The CDR3 DNA sequence: TGTGCCAGCAGCTTAGTCTCTAGCGGGAGGGAGACCCAGTACTTC. This codes for CASSLVSSGRETQYF.

The gene calls are TRBV5-1 and TRBJ1-6, with D hard to call. Per the germline V gene, CDR1 is SGHRS and CDR2 is YFSETQ. V lost 0 bases and J 5 bases, leaving 12 bases between the germline ends. The CDR3 has 16 residues. The CDR3 protein is CASSLGRPGNNSPLHF. CDR3 in DNA: TGCGCCAGCAGCTTGGGACGGCCGGGTAATAATTCACCCCTCCACTTT.

This clonotype is a singleton in its sample. The rearrangement joins TRBV7-2 to TRBJ1-4, with unresolved D. The V end was cut by 1 base, the J end by 3 bases, with 9 bases between. Germline assignment: CDR1 SGHTA and CDR2 FQGNSA. The CDR3 runs 15 residues. The CDR3 spells CASSLGGSPNEKLFF. The CDR3 DNA reads as TGTGCCAGCAGCTTAGGAGGGTCGCCTAATGAAAAACTGTTTTTT. The variable domain in full, with the rest retrieved from reference TRBV7-2 and TRBJ1-4, is GAGVSQSPSNKVTEKGKDVELRCDPISGHTALYWYRQSLGQGLEFLIYFQGNSAPDKSGLPSDRFSAERTGGSVSTLTIQRTQQEDSAVYLCASSLGGSPNEKLFFGSGTQLSVL.

This chain connects TRBV27 to TRBJ2-1, with 8 bases fitting TRBD1. Near its end, the DNA agrees better with TRBJ2-7, so the J call may be wrong. Germline CDR1 and CDR2: MNHEY and SMNVEV (reference sequence). The CDR3 has 16 residues. The CDR3 region has the DNA TGTGCCAGCAGTCCATTACAGGGGGGATCCTACAATGAGCAGTACTTC. This translates into CASSPLQGGSYNEQYF.

This chain uses TRBV20-1 with TRBJ1-5; D unclear. Per germline, CDR1 DFQATT and CDR2 SNEGSKA (reference sequence). This CDR3 is 14 amino acids long. V was shortened by 5 bases and J by 1 base, with 12 bases between the two germline ends. CDR3 sequence (DNA): TGCAGTGCTTCCCCGTCCCCGAGCAATCAGCCCCAGCATTTT. Encoded protein: CSASPSPSNQPQHF.

This chain uses TRBV4-3 with TRBJ2-3; TRBD2 might be the D (5 bases). Germline V gene data show CDR1 as LGHNA and CDR2 as YSLEER. The CDR3 contains 15 residues. V was pared by 0 bases and J by 8 bases, with 15 bases between. CDR3 residues: CASSQEGKRTSTQYF. CDR3 nucleotide sequence: TGCGCCAGCAGCCAAGAGGGGAAGAGAACTAGTACGCAGTATTTT.

The rearrangement joins TRBV20-1 to TRBJ2-7; D ambiguous. Per the germline V gene, CDR1 is DFQATT and CDR2 is SNEGSKA (reference sequence). The CDR3 is made up of 14 amino acids. The V end lost 0 bases, the J end lost 0 bases, and 9 bases lay between the germline ends. CDR3: CSAREWRLSYEQYF. The CDR3 coding sequence is TGCAGTGCTAGAGAATGGCGGCTCTCCTACGAGCAGTACTTC.

This clonotype appeared many times. This rearrangement joins TRBV7-2 to TRBJ2-7; no reliable D call. V shed 0 bases and J shed 0 bases, with 3 bases lying between them. The CDR3 length is 13 residues. Germline assignment: CDR1 SGHTA and CDR2 FQGNSA. CDR3 in DNA: TGTGCCAGCAGCTTAGCCCTCTCCTACGAGCAGTACTTC. Amino acids: CASSLALSYEQYF. The variable domain in full, with the rest retrieved from reference TRBV7-2 and TRBJ2-7, is GAGVSQSPSNKVTEKGKDVELRCDPISGHTALYWYRQSLGQGLEFLIYFQGNSAPDKSGLPSDRFSAERTGGSVSTLTIQRTQQEDSAVYLCASSLALSYEQYFGPGTRLTVT.

The chain uses TRBV10-3 and TRBJ2-6; no definite D call. The CDR3 covers 17 residues. Trimming removed 3 bases at V and 0 bases at J, with 12 bases between. Germline V lookup: CDR1 ENHRY, CDR2 SYGVKD. CDR3 sequence reads: CAISDRNIHSGANVLTF. The CDR3 nucleotides are TGTGCCATCAGTGATCGGAACATTCACTCTGGGGCCAACGTCCTGACTTTC.

The chain joins TRBV12-3 or TRBV12-4 to TRBJ1-5; TRBD1 matches 9 bases. With 6 bases clipped from V and 7 bases from J, the junction kept 10 bases outside the gene matches. The CDR3 extends over 15 amino acids. The CDR3 loop is CASRARDRVGQPQHF. DNA of the CDR3: TGTGCCAGCAGAGCCCGGGACAGGGTGGGACAGCCCCAGCATTTT.

The rearrangement joins TRBV27 to TRBJ1-1; D call uncertain. Germline values: CDR1 MNHEY, CDR2 SMNVEV (reference sequence). CDR3 length: 13 residues. The V gene lost 5 bases and the J gene lost 10 bases, with 17 bases spanning the gap. CDR3 loop: CASSPRGWPAAFF. As DNA, the CDR3 is TGTGCCAGCAGTCCCCGCGGTTGGCCGGCAGCTTTCTTT.

V usage is TRBV4-3 and J usage is TRBJ1-5; a weak D match, TRBD1 (6 bases). CDR3 length equals 21 residues. Trimming stripped 0 bases from V and 2 bases from J, with 26 bases between. Germline lookup yields CDR1 LGHNA and CDR2 YSLEER. Here the CDR3 reads CASSQDRVAGARLRGNQPQHF. In nucleotides, the CDR3 is TGCGCCAGCAGCCAAGATAGGGTAGCAGGGGCAAGGCTGAGGGGCAATCAGCCCCAGCATTTT.

The chain combines TRBV2 with TRBJ2-3; TRBD2 aligns across 8 bases. From germline, CDR1 is SNHLY and CDR2 FYNNEI. V was pared by 7 bases and J by 2 bases, with 8 bases of the junction left unmatched. The length of the CDR3 is 15 residues. The CDR3 loop is CASNPAAGATDTQYF. CDR3 coding DNA: TGTGCCAGCAACCCCGCAGCGGGAGCCACAGATACGCAGTATTTT.

CDR3 protein: CASSQVPGQGTSYNEQYF. The CDR3 nucleotides are TGTGCCAGCAGCCAAGTCCCGGGACAGGGAACGTCCTACAATGAGCAGTACTTC. This sequence joins TRBV14 and TRBJ2-7; 9 nucleotides match TRBD1. Per the germline V gene, CDR1 is SGHDN and CDR2 is FVKESK. The CDR3 has 18 amino acids. V lost 1 base and J lost 7; bases outside the gene matches: 17.

This chain connects TRBV6-2 or TRBV6-3 to TRBJ2-7; 11 bases match TRBD2. The V and J ends lost 5 bases and 3 bases, in that order; junction bases with no gene match: 6. Germline assignment: CDR1 MNHEY and CDR2 SVGEGT. The CDR3 has 15 residues. DNA for the CDR3: TGTGCCAGCAGTCCCCGGGGGACTAGCGGCTACGAGCAGTACTTC. Translation: CASSPRGTSGYEQYF.

The chain joins TRBV28 to TRBJ2-5; D unresolved. Germline CDR1 and CDR2: MDHEN and SYDVKM. Trimming cost V 1 base and J 1 base, with 7 bases left between them. The CDR3 contains 14 residues. The CDR3 protein is CASSLFAAQETQYF. The CDR3 DNA is TGTGCCAGCAGTTTATTCGCAGCCCAAGAGACCCAGTACTTC.

This clonotype has ten or more counts. This chain uses TRBV4-1 with TRBJ2-7; 10 nucleotides line up with TRBD1. Trimming removed 3 bases from V and 3 bases from J; junction bases left unmatched: 2. Germline V CDR1 and CDR2: MGHRA, YSYEKL. The length of the CDR3 is 14 residues. For the CDR3, the DNA is TGCGCCAGCAGCCAGGGACAGGGGAGCTACGAGCAGTACTTC. Translating gives CASSQGQGSYEQYF.